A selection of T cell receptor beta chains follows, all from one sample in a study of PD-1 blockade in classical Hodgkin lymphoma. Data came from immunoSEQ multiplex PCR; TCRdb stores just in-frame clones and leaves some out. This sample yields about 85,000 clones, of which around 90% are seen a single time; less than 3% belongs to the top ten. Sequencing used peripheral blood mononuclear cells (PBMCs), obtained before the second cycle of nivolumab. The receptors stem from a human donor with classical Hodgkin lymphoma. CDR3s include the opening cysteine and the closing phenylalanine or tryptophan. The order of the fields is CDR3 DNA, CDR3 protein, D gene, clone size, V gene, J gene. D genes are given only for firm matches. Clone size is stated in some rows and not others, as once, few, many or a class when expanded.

CDR3 DNA: TGTGCCAGCAGCTTTCTCAGGGTCTCCTACAATGAGCAGTTCTTC
CDR3 protein: CASSFLRVSYNEQFF
D gene: -
clone size: -
V gene: TRBV13
J gene: TRBJ2-1

CDR3 DNA: TGTGCCAGCAGCGTAGTCCCCGGTGAGCTGTTTTTT
CDR3 protein: CASSVVPGELFF
D gene: -
clone size: -
V gene: TRBV9
J gene: TRBJ2-2

CDR3 DNA: TGTGCCAGCAGCCGACGGCTAGCGGGAGGAGAGGATACGCAGTATTTT
CDR3 protein: CASSRRLAGGEDTQYF
D gene: TRBD2
clone size: -
V gene: TRBV7-8
J gene: TRBJ2-3

CDR3 DNA: TGTGCCAGCAGTTCGCCTTTTCTTGACAGGGACCACTATGGCTACACCTTC
CDR3 protein: CASSSPFLDRDHYGYTF
D gene: TRBD1
clone size: -
V gene: TRBV28
J gene: TRBJ1-2

CDR3 DNA: TGTGCCAGCAGAGCCCGGACTCACGGAAACACCATATATTTT
CDR3 protein: CASRARTHGNTIYF
D gene: -
clone size: -
V gene: TRBV2
J gene: TRBJ1-3

CDR3 DNA: TGTGCCAGCAGGGGGGCCAACTCCTACGAGCAGTACTTC
CDR3 protein: CASRGANSYEQYF
D gene: -
clone size: -
V gene: TRBV2
J gene: TRBJ2-7

CDR3 DNA: TGTGCCAGCAGTGAATTTCACATTAGACGGGGATTCGAGCAGTACTTC
CDR3 protein: CASSEFHIRRGFEQYF
D gene: -
clone size: -
V gene: TRBV6-1
J gene: TRBJ2-7

CDR3 DNA: TGTGCCAGCAGCGCCGGGACTAGCATTTACGAGCAGTACTTC
CDR3 protein: CASSAGTSIYEQYF
D gene: TRBD2
clone size: -
V gene: TRBV5-6
J gene: TRBJ2-7

CDR3 DNA: TGTGCCAGCTCTTTGGCGGGAGAGACCGGGGAGCTGTTTTTT
CDR3 protein: CASSLAGETGELFF
D gene: TRBD2
clone size: -
V gene: TRBV18
J gene: TRBJ2-2

CDR3 DNA: TGTGCCAGCAGTTGGGGGAGTGCTGGAAACACCATATATTTT
CDR3 protein: CASSWGSAGNTIYF
D gene: -
clone size: -
V gene: TRBV28
J gene: TRBJ1-3

CDR3 DNA: TGTGCCTGGAGTAAGGATCTCTTGGGGGAGCAGTACTTC
CDR3 protein: CAWSKDLLGEQYF
D gene: -
clone size: -
V gene: TRBV30
J gene: TRBJ2-7

CDR3 DNA: TGTGCCAGCAGGAACTATGGCTACACCTTC
CDR3 protein: CASRNYGYTF
D gene: -
clone size: -
V gene: TRBV2
J gene: TRBJ1-2

CDR3 DNA: TGTGCCAGCAGCTTAAGCGGAGCCTCTGGAAACACCATATATTTT
CDR3 protein: CASSLSGASGNTIYF
D gene: -
clone size: -
V gene: TRBV7-9
J gene: TRBJ1-3

CDR3 DNA: TGTGCCAGTAGTACGGTGGGGGCTTTTCAGGGGAACACTGAAGCTTTCTTT
CDR3 protein: CASSTVGAFQGNTEAFF
D gene: -
clone size: -
V gene: TRBV19
J gene: TRBJ1-1

CDR3 DNA: TGTGCCAGCAGCCGATATCCTAGCGGGAGGGCAGAGCAGTTCTTC
CDR3 protein: CASSRYPSGRAEQFF
D gene: TRBD2
clone size: -
V gene: TRBV7-3
J gene: TRBJ2-1

CDR3 DNA: TGCGCCAGCAGCTTGGAGGCTGGAGATTACAATGAGCAGTTCTTC
CDR3 protein: CASSLEAGDYNEQFF
D gene: -
clone size: -
V gene: TRBV5-1
J gene: TRBJ2-1

CDR3 DNA: TGTGCCAGCAACCGAGACAGGAACTATGGCTACACCTTC
CDR3 protein: CASNRDRNYGYTF
D gene: -
clone size: -
V gene: TRBV28
J gene: TRBJ1-2

CDR3 DNA: TGTGCCAGCAGCTTTTTACAGGGGCTCTCTGACGAGCAGTACTTC
CDR3 protein: CASSFLQGLSDEQYF
D gene: TRBD1
clone size: -
V gene: TRBV7-8
J gene: TRBJ2-7

CDR3 DNA: TGCGCCAGCAGCCGAAGAGAGGCCTCGGGGGGCTACACCTTC
CDR3 protein: CASSRREASGGYTF
D gene: -
clone size: -
V gene: TRBV4-1
J gene: TRBJ1-2

CDR3 DNA: TGTGCCAGAAACACCGAGGACCTTAGCGCAATAAAAACAGATACGCAGTATTTT
CDR3 protein: CARNTEDLSAIKTDTQYF
D gene: -
clone size: -
V gene: TRBV2
J gene: TRBJ2-3

CDR3 DNA: TGTGCCAGCAGCCTTATGTGGCGGACCCAAGAGACCCAGTACTTC
CDR3 protein: CASSLMWRTQETQYF
D gene: -
clone size: -
V gene: TRBV25-1
J gene: TRBJ2-5

CDR3 DNA: TGCAGCGTTGAAGAGCCAGGGTCCTACAATGAGCAGTTCTTC
CDR3 protein: CSVEEPGSYNEQFF
D gene: -
clone size: -
V gene: TRBV29-1
J gene: TRBJ2-1

CDR3 DNA: TGTGCCAGCAGTGCCGCATTGGGACAGAACAACAATGAGCAGTTCTTC
CDR3 protein: CASSAALGQNNNEQFF
D gene: TRBD1
clone size: -
V gene: TRBV2
J gene: TRBJ2-1

CDR3 DNA: TGCAGTGCTAGTACAGATACGCAGTATTTT
CDR3 protein: CSASTDTQYF
D gene: -
clone size: -
V gene: TRBV20-1
J gene: TRBJ2-3

CDR3 DNA: TGTGCCTGGAGATTCGGGACGGCGGCCAACGAGCAGTACTTC
CDR3 protein: CAWRFGTAANEQYF
D gene: -
clone size: -
V gene: TRBV30
J gene: TRBJ2-7

CDR3 DNA: TGTGCCAGCAGCTTGCGAGTACAAGAGCAGTTCTTC
CDR3 protein: CASSLRVQEQFF
D gene: -
clone size: -
V gene: TRBV5-7
J gene: TRBJ2-1

CDR3 DNA: TGCAGCGTTGAAGGGTTTTTAGGCGGGAGGGCCGGGGAGCTGTTTTTT
CDR3 protein: CSVEGFLGGRAGELFF
D gene: TRBD2
clone size: -
V gene: TRBV29-1
J gene: TRBJ2-2

CDR3 DNA: TGTGCCAGCTCACCCACTAGCGGGAGAGTGAGTAGGAATGAGCAGTTCTTC
CDR3 protein: CASSPTSGRVSRNEQFF
D gene: TRBD2
clone size: -
V gene: TRBV18
J gene: TRBJ2-1

CDR3 DNA: TGTGCCAGCAGGGGGACAGGGGAGTCCTATGGCTACACCTTC
CDR3 protein: CASRGTGESYGYTF
D gene: TRBD1
clone size: once
V gene: TRBV6-6
J gene: TRBJ1-2

CDR3 DNA: TGTGCCAGCAGTTTCCCAGGGGCGGGAGGGGACAAAAACATTCAGTACTTC
CDR3 protein: CASSFPGAGGDKNIQYF
D gene: TRBD2
clone size: -
V gene: TRBV28
J gene: TRBJ2-4

CDR3 DNA: TGTGCCAGCAGTTACTCAGCAGGCCACACTGAAGCTTTCTTT
CDR3 protein: CASSYSAGHTEAFF
D gene: -
clone size: -
V gene: TRBV6-5
J gene: TRBJ1-1

CDR3 DNA: TGTGCCAGCAGCCCAACCGGGACAGTGAATGAAAAACTGTTTTTT
CDR3 protein: CASSPTGTVNEKLFF
D gene: TRBD1
clone size: -
V gene: TRBV7-9
J gene: TRBJ1-4

CDR3 DNA: TGTGCCTGGAGTCCCTCACGACTTTTTACCGGGGAGCTGTTTTTT
CDR3 protein: CAWSPSRLFTGELFF
D gene: -
clone size: few
V gene: TRBV30
J gene: TRBJ2-2

CDR3 DNA: TGTGCCAGCAGCCAAAGGGAATGGTACGGTGAGCAGTTCTTC
CDR3 protein: CASSQREWYGEQFF
D gene: -
clone size: once
V gene: TRBV14
J gene: TRBJ2-1

CDR3 DNA: TGTGCCAGCAGTCGCCAGGCCCAGGGAAGGAACACCATATATTTT
CDR3 protein: CASSRQAQGRNTIYF
D gene: -
clone size: -
V gene: TRBV7-6
J gene: TRBJ1-3

CDR3 DNA: TGTGCCTCGGCGGGACAGGGGGGAACCGGGGAGCTGTTTTTT
CDR3 protein: CASAGQGGTGELFF
D gene: TRBD1
clone size: -
V gene: TRBV30
J gene: TRBJ2-2

CDR3 DNA: TGTGCCAGCGGATTCAGGGGTGCCGGGGAGCTGTTTTTT
CDR3 protein: CASGFRGAGELFF
D gene: -
clone size: -
V gene: TRBV7-3
J gene: TRBJ2-2

CDR3 DNA: TGTGCCAGTAGTGGGGGAGGACAACAGGGGACCGGGGAGCTGTTTTTT
CDR3 protein: CASSGGGQQGTGELFF
D gene: -
clone size: -
V gene: TRBV19
J gene: TRBJ2-2

CDR3 DNA: TGTGCCAGCAGCGTAGAGGGGACCTCCTACGAGCAGTACTTC
CDR3 protein: CASSVEGTSYEQYF
D gene: -
clone size: -
V gene: TRBV9
J gene: TRBJ2-7

CDR3 DNA: TGTGCCAGCAGTGAATTGGGGGGTAACGGGCAGTACTTC
CDR3 protein: CASSELGGNGQYF
D gene: -
clone size: -
V gene: TRBV6-1
J gene: TRBJ2-7

CDR3 DNA: TGCGCCAGCAGAGGTCCCGGGACTAGCACAGATACGCAGTATTTT
CDR3 protein: CASRGPGTSTDTQYF
D gene: -
clone size: -
V gene: TRBV5-1
J gene: TRBJ2-3

CDR3 DNA: TGTGCCAGCAGCTTGGGGACAGGGGCCGGGGGGACTGAAGCTTTCTTT
CDR3 protein: CASSLGTGAGGTEAFF
D gene: TRBD1
clone size: -
V gene: TRBV5-6
J gene: TRBJ1-1

CDR3 DNA: TGTGCCAGCAGCCCAGGGACAGGGCTAGGGAAGGAGACCCAGTACTTC
CDR3 protein: CASSPGTGLGKETQYF
D gene: TRBD1
clone size: -
V gene: TRBV7-9
J gene: TRBJ2-5

CDR3 DNA: TGTGCCAGCAGTTTTGACAAGCCTAATGAAAAACTGTTTTTT
CDR3 protein: CASSFDKPNEKLFF
D gene: -
clone size: -
V gene: TRBV28
J gene: TRBJ1-4

CDR3 DNA: TGTGCCAGCAGTCGGGGACTAGCGGGAGATACGCAGTATTTT
CDR3 protein: CASSRGLAGDTQYF
D gene: TRBD2
clone size: -
V gene: TRBV5-6
J gene: TRBJ2-3

CDR3 DNA: TGTGCCAGCAGCAATAACGAAACGACAGGAAACTATGGCTACACCTTC
CDR3 protein: CASSNNETTGNYGYTF
D gene: -
clone size: few
V gene: TRBV21-1
J gene: TRBJ1-2

CDR3 DNA: TGTGCCAGCACCCCCAGCGGGAGAAGAACAGATACGCAGTATTTT
CDR3 protein: CASTPSGRRTDTQYF
D gene: TRBD2
clone size: -
V gene: TRBV2
J gene: TRBJ2-3

CDR3 DNA: TGTGCCAGCAGTCGTCGCTCCGGGGCTGGCTCTCAAGAGACCCAGTACTTC
CDR3 protein: CASSRRSGAGSQETQYF
D gene: -
clone size: few
V gene: TRBV5-4
J gene: TRBJ2-5

CDR3 DNA: TGTGCCAGTAGTATCCAGGCGGGCAATCAGCCCCAGCATTTT
CDR3 protein: CASSIQAGNQPQHF
D gene: -
clone size: -
V gene: TRBV19
J gene: TRBJ1-5

CDR3 DNA: TGTGCCAGCAGCTCCGGGACAGGACCCTATGGGCAGTACTTC
CDR3 protein: CASSSGTGPYGQYF
D gene: TRBD1
clone size: -
V gene: TRBV7-6
J gene: TRBJ2-7

CDR3 DNA: TGCGCCAGCAGCCCGACCTCTAGCGGGGGGACCGGGGAGCTGTTTTTT
CDR3 protein: CASSPTSSGGTGELFF
D gene: TRBD2
clone size: -
V gene: TRBV5-1
J gene: TRBJ2-2

CDR3 DNA: TGTGCCAGCAGTCTAGGGACAGGGGGCGCCCAGAACACTGAAGCTTTCTTT
CDR3 protein: CASSLGTGGAQNTEAFF
D gene: TRBD1
clone size: -
V gene: TRBV25-1
J gene: TRBJ1-1

CDR3 DNA: TGTGCCAGCAGCCTCCCGCTCGGGCGGATATACGAGCAGTACTTC
CDR3 protein: CASSLPLGRIYEQYF
D gene: -
clone size: -
V gene: TRBV28
J gene: TRBJ2-7

CDR3 DNA: TGTGCCAGCAGGCTCCCTGGTGGGGGTTCAGATACGCAGTATTTT
CDR3 protein: CASRLPGGGSDTQYF
D gene: -
clone size: -
V gene: TRBV6-1
J gene: TRBJ2-3

CDR3 DNA: TGTGCCAGCAATCCCTTCCGCCTCAATGAGCAGTTCTTC
CDR3 protein: CASNPFRLNEQFF
D gene: -
clone size: -
V gene: TRBV28
J gene: TRBJ2-1

CDR3 DNA: TGTGCCTGGAGTTTACCCCAGGGGAACTATGGCTACACCTTC
CDR3 protein: CAWSLPQGNYGYTF
D gene: -
clone size: -
V gene: TRBV30
J gene: TRBJ1-2

CDR3 DNA: TGCGCCAGCGCGAATTCGACAGCGGGGGCCAACGTCCTGACTTTC
CDR3 protein: CASANSTAGANVLTF
D gene: -
clone size: once
V gene: TRBV5-1
J gene: TRBJ2-6

CDR3 DNA: TGTGCCACCAGCAGAGGCAGGACAGGGGGGTTGCAGCCCCAGCATTTT
CDR3 protein: CATSRGRTGGLQPQHF
D gene: TRBD1
clone size: -
V gene: TRBV15
J gene: TRBJ1-5

CDR3 DNA: TGTGCCAGCAGCTTGGGGTTGGGGGGCGGTCAGCCCCAGCATTTT
CDR3 protein: CASSLGLGGGQPQHF
D gene: -
clone size: -
V gene: TRBV5-6
J gene: TRBJ1-5